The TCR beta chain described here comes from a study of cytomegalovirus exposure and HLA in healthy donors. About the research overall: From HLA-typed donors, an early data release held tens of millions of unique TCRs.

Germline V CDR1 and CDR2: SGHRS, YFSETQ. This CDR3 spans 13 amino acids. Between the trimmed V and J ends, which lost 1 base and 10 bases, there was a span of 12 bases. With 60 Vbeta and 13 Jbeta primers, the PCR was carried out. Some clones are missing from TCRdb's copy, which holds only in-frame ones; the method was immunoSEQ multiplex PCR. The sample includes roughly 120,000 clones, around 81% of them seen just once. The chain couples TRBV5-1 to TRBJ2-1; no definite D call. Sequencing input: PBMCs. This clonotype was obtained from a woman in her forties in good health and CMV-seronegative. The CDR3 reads CASSLTGVGEQFF. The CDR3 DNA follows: TGCGCCAGCAGCTTGACCGGTGTGGGCGAGCAGTTCTTC.